Below, 2 T cell receptor beta chains from the same sample are listed, as sequenced in a study. The sorted Tregs were CD4+CD25+CD127-/low cells. MiXCR, run by TCRdb on the 5' RACE reads, gives a single entry per CDR3 protein. This table has 13,000 or so distinct CDR3 sequences, just over 50% appearing once. Sequencing was done on a sample of tumor-infiltrating Tregs sorted from the breast tumor. These receptors originate from a female donor with breast cancer.

The chain carries TRBV5-1 and TRBJ2-1; D may be TRBD2 (5 bases). The CDR3 is 13 amino acids. Deletions cut 0 bases from V and 6 bases from J, with 7 bases between. The germline V gene has CDR1 SGHRS and CDR2 YFSETQ. The CDR3 spells CASSLGTANEQFF. As DNA, the CDR3 is TGCGCCAGCAGCTTGGGGACTGCCAATGAGCAGTTCTTC.

The chain combines TRBV6-2 or TRBV6-3 with TRBJ2-3; TRBD2 agrees at 10 bases. Unmatched junction bases numbered 11, after V lost 6 bases and J lost 5 bases. The CDR3 spans 16 residues. In germline, CDR1 is MNHEY, CDR2 SVGEGT. CDR3 nucleotide sequence: TGTGCCAGCAGGCCAACTAGCGGGACCGCATTAGATACGCAGTATTTT. This translates into CASRPTSGTALDTQYF.